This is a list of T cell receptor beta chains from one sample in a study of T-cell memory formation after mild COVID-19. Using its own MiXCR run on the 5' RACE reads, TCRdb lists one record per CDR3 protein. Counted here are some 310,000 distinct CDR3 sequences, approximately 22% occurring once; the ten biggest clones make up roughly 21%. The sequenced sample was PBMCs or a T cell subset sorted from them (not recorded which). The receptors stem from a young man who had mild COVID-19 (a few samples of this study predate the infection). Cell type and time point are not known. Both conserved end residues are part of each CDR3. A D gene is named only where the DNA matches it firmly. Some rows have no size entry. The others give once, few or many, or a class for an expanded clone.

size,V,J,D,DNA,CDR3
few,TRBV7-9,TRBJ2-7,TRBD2,TGTGCCAGCAGCCGGACTAGCGCTTCCTACGAGCAGTACTTC,CASSRTSASYEQYF
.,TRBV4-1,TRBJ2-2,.,TGCGCCAGCAGCCAAGAAATCGGGGAGCTGTTTTTT,CASSQEIGELFF
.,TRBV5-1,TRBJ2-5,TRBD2,TGCGCCAGCAGCATCGGGACTAGCGGTCAAGAGACCCAGTACTTC,CASSIGTSGQETQYF
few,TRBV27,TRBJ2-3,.,TGTGCCAGCGGGCCGGGGCCCGGTGGTACGCAGTATTTT,CASGPGPGGTQYF
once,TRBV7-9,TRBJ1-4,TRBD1,TGTGCCAGCAGCCCAAATACAGGGGCGGAAAAACTGTTTTTT,CASSPNTGAEKLFF
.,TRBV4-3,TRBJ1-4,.,TGCGCCAGCAGCCAAGATGGCAGGCGTGTAATCGTGGATGAAAAACTGTTTTTT,CASSQDGRRVIVDEKLFF
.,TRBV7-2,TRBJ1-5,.,TGTGCCAGCAGCTTAGGGTCAGTTCAGCCCCAGCATTTT,CASSLGSVQPQHF
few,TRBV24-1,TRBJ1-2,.,TGTGCCACCAGTGATGCCCGGCAGGGATCGAGGTCTGGTGGCTACACCTTC,CATSDARQGSRSGGYTF
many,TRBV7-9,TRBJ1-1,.,TGTGCCAGCAGCTTAGGTCCCCACCTGACCGAAGCTTTCTTT,CASSLGPHLTEAFF
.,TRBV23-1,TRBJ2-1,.,TGCGCCAGCAGTCCCCGGGGCAAGGGCAAGACCTACAATGAGCAGTTCTTC,CASSPRGKGKTYNEQFF
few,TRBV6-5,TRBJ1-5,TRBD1,TGTGCCAGCAGTCCTACAGGGGGGGGCAATCAGCCCCAGCATTTT,CASSPTGGGNQPQHF
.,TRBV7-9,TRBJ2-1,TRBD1,TGTGCCAGCAGCAAACCCGGGACGGGACAGGGCTCGAATGAGCAGTTCTTC,CASSKPGTGQGSNEQFF
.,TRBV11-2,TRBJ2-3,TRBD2,TGTGCCAGCAGCTTAAGTGTAGCGGGGGGAACAGATACGCAGTATTTT,CASSLSVAGGTDTQYF
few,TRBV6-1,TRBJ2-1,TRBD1,TGTGCCAGCAGTGCCGGAGCGACAGGGAGCAATGAGCAGTTCTTC,CASSAGATGSNEQFF
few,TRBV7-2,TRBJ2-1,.,TGTGCCAGCACCCCCGGGGACTGGACCTACAATGAGCAGTTCTTC,CASTPGDWTYNEQFF
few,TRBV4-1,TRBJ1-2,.,TGCGCCAGCAGCCTCGCGACGGGAGCTAACTATGGCTACACCTTC,CASSLATGANYGYTF
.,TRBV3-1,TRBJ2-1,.,TGTGCCAGCAGATCTCGAGGGAGCTCCTACAATGAGCAGTTCTTC,CASRSRGSSYNEQFF